A single sample is the source of the 23 T cell receptor beta chains below, sequenced in a study of CD8+CD57+ T cells in acquired aplastic anemia. Sequencing was done on patients that had shown CD8+CD57+ cell expansion by flow cytometry. TCR beta VDJ and CDR3 were profiled, and genomic DNA was the template. Each CDR3 protein is one row after TCRdb ran MiXCR on the reads. This repertoire shows hundreds of thousands of distinct CDR3 sequences, around 30% found once; its top ten account for 0.82%. Sequences were obtained from sorted CD4+, CD8+, or CD8+CD57+ T cells (not recorded which) from PBMCs. The receptors originated from a human donor with aplastic anemia.

This clonotype was found a few times. This chain's CDR3 is CAWGEGGYTF. In nucleotides, the CDR3 is TGTGCCTGGGGGGAGGGTGGCTACACCTTC. The V gene is TRBV30, the J gene TRBJ1-2; no reliable D call. Germline CDR1 GTSNPN, CDR2 SVGIG (reference sequence). CDR3 length: 10 amino acids. V lost 5 bases, J lost 7 bases, and 8 bases lay in between. Using reference TRBV30 and TRBJ1-2 for the parts outside the CDR3, the full variable domain is SQTIHQWPATLVQPVGSPLSLECTVEGTSNPNLYWYRQAAGRGLQLLFYSVGIGQISSEVPQNLSASRPQDRQFILSSKKLLLSDSGFYLCAWGEGGYTFGSGTRLTVV.

The sample holds a few counts of this clonotype. This rearrangement joins TRBV28 to TRBJ1-3, with D unclear. Germline CDR1 and CDR2: MDHEN and SYDVKM. Trimming removed 6 bases from V and 7 bases from J, with 19 bases in between. CDR3 length: 15 residues. In nucleotides, the CDR3 is TGTGCCAGCAGCCGACATACACTTGTCGGGAACACCATATATTTT. This codes for CASSRHTLVGNTIYF.

There are a few counts of this clonotype. The V call is TRBV29-1, the J call TRBJ2-1; the match to TRBD2 covers 7 bases. Trimming at V came to 4 bases and at J to 7 bases, leaving 16 bases not matched to a gene. Germline CDR1 reads SQVTM; CDR2 reads ANQGSEA. CDR3 length: 16 residues. Written as DNA, the CDR3 is TGCAGCGTTGTCCTTGCCCATGGGGTGGGGGGGAATGAGCAGTTCTTC. Residues: CSVVLAHGVGGNEQFF.

The chain is built from TRBV20-1 and TRBJ2-3; possibly TRBD2 for D (7 bases). Per germline, CDR1 DFQATT and CDR2 SNEGSKA (reference sequence). Trimming pared 1 base from V and 1 base from J, leaving 12 bases between. The length of the CDR3 is 15 residues. The CDR3 bases are TGCAGTGCTAGAGGGGGGGGCCATGGCACAGATACGCAGTATTTT. Its translation: CSARGGGHGTDTQYF.

The CDR3 reads CASSPLQGTGELFF. DNA for the CDR3: TGCGCCAGCAGCCCGCTACAGGGAACCGGGGAGCTGTTTTTT. V is TRBV4-1 and J is TRBJ2-2; possible D gene TRBD1, 6 bases. Germline assignment: CDR1 MGHRA and CDR2 YSYEKL. V was clipped by 4 bases and J by 5 bases, with 11 bases between them. This CDR3 is 14 amino acids long.

For this clonotype: A much larger clone differs by one base, so this may be a read error. This chain joins TRBV29-1 and TRBJ1-1; 9 nucleotides match TRBD1. There are 17 residues in the CDR3. J gave up 0 bases and V 4 bases, and 12 bases lay outside the gene matches. CDR1 is SQVTM, CDR2 ANQGSEA, per germline. CDR3 nucleotide sequence: TGCAGCGTTGGAATCCAGACAGGGGGGAGAATGAACACTGAAGCTTTCTTT. Its translation: CSVGIQTGGRMNTEAFF. Variable domain in full (rest from reference TRBV29-1 and TRBJ1-1): SAVISQKPSRDICQRGTSLTIQCQVDSQVTMMFWYRQQPGQSLTLIATANQGSEATYESGFVIDKFPISRPNLTFSTLTVSNMSPEDSSIYLCSVGIQTGGRMNTEAFFGQGTRLTVV.

This clonotype was detected many times. The rearrangement uses TRBV2 and TRBJ1-3; weak D call: TRBD1 (5 bases). Germline V gene lookup returns CDR1 SNHLY and CDR2 FYNNEI. The CDR3 runs 14 residues. V lost 8 bases and J 2 bases, leaving 13 bases between the germline ends. CDR3 DNA sequence: TGTGCCAGCGTACAACAGGTGACTGGAAACACCATATATTTT. Its protein product is CASVQQVTGNTIYF.

Ten or more counts support this clonotype. This chain joins TRBV10-3 and TRBJ1-5, with D maybe TRBD1 (5 bases). The CDR3 has 15 amino acids. V was pared by 0 bases and J by 0 bases, with 6 bases between. The V gene's germline CDR1 is ENHRY and CDR2 SYGVKD. The CDR3 nucleotides are TGTGCCATCAGTGAGTCACAGGATAGCAATCAGCCCCAGCATTTT. Translating gives CAISESQDSNQPQHF.

V and J are TRBV20-1 and TRBJ2-2; the D gene is possibly TRBD1 (6 bases). The CDR3 runs to 14 residues. Germline CDR1 and CDR2: DFQATT and SNEGSKA (reference sequence). Trimming took off 0 bases at V and 4 bases at J, with 9 bases between the two ends. CDR3 in DNA: TGCAGTGCTAGAGATACAGGGTTCACCGGGGAGCTGTTTTTT. It is translated as CSARDTGFTGELFF.

At least ten counts were recorded for this clonotype. The V call is TRBV19, the J call TRBJ2-3; 11 bases are a match to TRBD2. V dropped 5 bases and J dropped 6; count of bases not matched to a gene: 7. Germline V CDR1 and CDR2: LNHDA, SQIVND (reference sequence). The CDR3 contains 15 residues. The CDR3 here is CASSGLAGGQDTQYF. The CDR3 nucleotides read TGTGCCAGTAGTGGATTAGCGGGAGGGCAGGATACGCAGTATTTT. The whole variable domain, remainder taken from reference TRBV19 and TRBJ2-3, is DGGITQSPKYLFRKEGQNVTLSCEQNLNHDAMYWYRQDPGQGLRLIYYSQIVNDFQKGDIAEGYSVSREKKESFPLTVTSAQKNPTAFYLCASSGLAGGQDTQYFGPGTRLTVL.

This clonotype appeared a few times. The chain couples TRBV7-9 to TRBJ1-2; possibly TRBD1 for D (6 bases). The V end lost 3 bases, the J end lost 8 bases, and 13 bases lay between the germline ends. The CDR3 is made up of 13 amino acids. Germline CDR1 reads SEHNR; CDR2 reads FQNEAQ (reference sequence). In DNA, the CDR3 is TGTGCCAGCAGCTTCGCACAGGGTCTCGGCTACACCTTC. Amino acids: CASSFAQGLGYTF.

As regards this clonotype: One base away lies a much larger clone, so this may be a sequencing read error. The rearrangement joins TRBV9 to TRBJ1-1; D might be TRBD1 (5 bases). Germline lookup yields CDR1 SGDLS and CDR2 YYNGEE. Trimming left V 0 bases short and J 1 base short, with 10 bases between. The CDR3 sequence is 15 residues long. The CDR3: CASSVARGTNTEAFF. CDR3 coding DNA: TGTGCCAGCAGCGTAGCTAGGGGCACGAACACTGAAGCTTTCTTT.

This clonotype was recorded many times. This chain joins TRBV20-1 and TRBJ2-1; D unresolved. V lost 3 bases and J 5 bases, leaving 8 bases between the germline ends. The CDR3 contains 12 residues. From germline, CDR1 is DFQATT and CDR2 SNEGSKA (reference sequence). The CDR3 DNA reads as TGCAGTGCTAGTCGCGGTAACAATGAGCAGTTCTTC. It specifies CSASRGNNEQFF.

The genes are TRBV11-2 and TRBJ2-3, with TRBD2 matching 15 bases. The V and J ends lost 1 base and 1 base, in that order; junction bases with no gene match: 3. From germline, CDR1 is SGHAT and CDR2 FQNNGV. The CDR3 is 18 residues long. CDR3 coding DNA: TGTGCCAGCAGCTTAGGGACTAGCGGGGGGGGGCGCACAGATACGCAGTATTTT. Translated, it gives CASSLGTSGGGRTDTQYF.

This chain joins TRBV30 and TRBJ2-7; the D is unclear. CDR1 GTSNPN and CDR2 SVGIG come from the germline V gene (reference sequence). The CDR3 contains 11 residues. V was trimmed by 3 bases and J by 6 bases, leaving 9 bases between them. The CDR3, as DNA: TGTGCCTGGAGAGAAGCGAGCGAGCAGTACTTC. This encodes CAWREASEQYF.

This clonotype was seen many times. V is TRBV19 and J is TRBJ1-6; D might be TRBD1 (6 bases). The germline gives CDR1 LNHDA, CDR2 SQIVND (reference sequence). This CDR3 is built from 16 residues. V shed 7 bases and J shed 9 bases, with 22 bases lying between them. This chain's CDR3 is CASTYLQGQTSSPLHF. The CDR3 DNA is TGTGCCAGTACCTACTTACAGGGCCAAACGAGTTCACCCCTCCACTTT.

This clonotype occurred a few times. The chain uses TRBV15 and TRBJ1-2; no clear D gene. The CDR3 contains 12 residues. V lost 3 bases, J lost 8 bases, and 10 bases lay in between. Germline V CDR1 and CDR2: LNHNV, YYDKDF (reference sequence). CDR3 residues: CATSSNGVGYTF. The CDR3 nucleotides read TGTGCCACCAGCAGCAATGGGGTGGGCTACACCTTC.

There are many counts of this clonotype. The junction differs from germline at one of its ends, possibly a read error. The chain recombines TRBV7-2 with TRBJ1-3; D remains ambiguous. Germline-derived CDR1 and CDR2 are SGHTA and FQGNSA. CDR3 size: 15 residues. This chain's CDR3 is CASSSSWGPGNTIYF. The CDR3 coding sequence is TGTGCTAGCAGCTCCTCGTGGGGTCCTGGAAACACCATATATTTT.

This clonotype was counted many times. Germline is not matched at one junction end, which may reflect a read error. J is TRBJ2-2 and V is TRBV7-7; D is unclear. The germline V gene has CDR1 SSHAT and CDR2 FNYEAQ (reference sequence). The CDR3 loop spans 15 amino acids. The CDR3 loop reads CASSPTTGNTGELFF. CDR3 DNA sequence: TGTGCTAGCAGCCCTACCACCGGGAACACCGGGGAGCTGTTTTTT.

Here the CDR3 DNA reads TGCAGTGCAAACAAAGCGGGAGTAGGGGAGCTGTTTTTT. This sequence encodes CSANKAGVGELFF. The chain recombines TRBV20-1 with TRBJ2-2; 8 bases fit TRBD2. The CDR3 loop spans 13 amino acids. The germline gives CDR1 DFQATT, CDR2 SNEGSKA (reference sequence). V shed 6 bases and J 8 bases; nucleotides not matched to a gene: 8.

This clonotype was observed a few times. The chain couples TRBV19 to TRBJ1-5; 8 bases map to TRBD1. Germline V gene lookup returns CDR1 LNHDA and CDR2 SQIVND (reference sequence). The V segment lost 0 bases and the J segment 4 bases; nucleotides outside the gene matches: 11. The CDR3 is made up of 18 amino acids. The CDR3 loop is CASSIDQFRTGQNQPQHF. The CDR3 DNA follows: TGTGCCAGTAGTATAGATCAATTCCGGACAGGGCAAAATCAGCCCCAGCATTTT.

This clonotype was seen a handful of times. The J gene is TRBJ2-7, the V gene TRBV6-5, with 11 bases identical to TRBD2. In germline, CDR1 is MNHEY, CDR2 SVGAGI. The ends lost 0 bases at V and 4 bases at J; junction bases unmatched: 8. The CDR3 has 17 residues. The chain's CDR3 is CASSYSEIAGGVYEQYF. Here the CDR3 DNA reads TGTGCCAGCAGTTACTCGGAGATAGCGGGAGGGGTTTACGAGCAGTACTTC.

Worth noting for this clonotype: At one of its ends the junction is not consistent with the germline gene, which may arise from a read error. The chain uses TRBV19 and TRBJ2-3, with TRBD2 identical over 9 bases. The CDR3 spans 13 residues. Germline CDR1 reads LNHDA; CDR2 reads SQIVND (reference sequence). The CDR3 region is CARSGGSTDTQYF. The CDR3 coding sequence is TGTGCCCGTAGCGGGGGCAGCACAGATACGCAGTATTTT.